One and the same sample provided the 4 T cell receptor beta chains below, sequenced in a study of CD8 T cells in Susac syndrome. The authors reverse transcribed about 0.5 to 1 ug RNA with random hexamers. TCRdb analysed the immunoSEQ multiplex PCR reads with MiXCR anew, one entry per CDR3 protein. The sample yields over 95,000 distinct CDR3 sequences, about nine tenths seen once. The specimen was CD4+ T cells from PBMCs. The source is a human donor in good health.

This sequence joins TRBV4-3 and TRBJ1-1; no clear D gene. There are 16 residues in the CDR3. CDR1 and CDR2 from the germline V gene are LGHNA and YSLEER. Trimming left V 3 bases short and J 5 bases short, with 19 bases between. In nucleotides, the CDR3 is TGCGCCAGCAGCCACGGCGCGGGTTCTCAGAGGACTGAAGCTTTCTTT. It yields the protein CASSHGAGSQRTEAFF.

V is TRBV20-1 and J is TRBJ2-7; D is uncertain. With 3 bases removed from V and 5 bases from J, the gap between germline ends came to 5 bases. CDR3 length: 10 residues. CDR1 is DFQATT and CDR2 is SNEGSKA in the germline V gene (reference sequence). CDR3 in amino acids: CSARDNEQYF. DNA of the CDR3: TGCAGTGCTAGGGATAACGAGCAGTACTTC.

The chain is built from TRBV20-1 and TRBJ2-5; 11 bases line up with TRBD2. CDR1 and CDR2 (germline): DFQATT, SNEGSKA (reference sequence). The CDR3 runs 16 residues. J was trimmed by 2 bases and V by 6 bases; bases with no gene match: 11. CDR3 in amino acids: CSALGLAGGLQETQYF. CDR3 nucleotide sequence: TGCAGTGCCCTTGGGCTAGCGGGAGGTCTTCAAGAGACCCAGTACTTC.

The count of this clonotype is one. DNA for the CDR3: TGTGCCAGCAGCCCCCGGACAGGGGCGGGCACCGGGGAGCTGTTTTTT. It yields the protein CASSPRTGAGTGELFF. The chain recombines TRBV7-2 with TRBJ2-2, with 9 positions matching TRBD1. This CDR3 comprises 16 residues. The germline V gene encodes CDR1 SGHTA and CDR2 FQGNSA. After removal of 5 bases from V and 4 bases from J, the junction contained 8 bases not matched to a gene. Together with reference TRBV7-2 and TRBJ2-2, the CDR3 gives the full variable domain: GAGVSQSPSNKVTEKGKDVELRCDPISGHTALYWYRQSLGQGLEFLIYFQGNSAPDKSGLPSDRFSAERTGGSVSTLTIQRTQQEDSAVYLCASSPRTGAGTGELFFGEGSRLTVL.